This TCR beta chain was identified in a study of T-cell memory formation after mild COVID-19. Study-wide background: TCR clusters were largely donor specific.

Details on this clonotype: As yet, its antigen is unknown.

Findings of the study overall: Memory cells collected pre-infection included some clones that later responded, suggesting cross-reactive memory joined. Contracting CD8+ clones were enriched in EMRA, CD4+ mainly in CM and EM.

This CDR3 is 13 amino acids long. Unmatched junction bases numbered 1, after V lost 6 bases and J lost 2 bases. The germline V gene encodes CDR1 LGHNA and CDR2 YSLEER. After 5'RACE with constant-segment primers, TCR alpha and TCR beta cDNA libraries carrying sample barcodes and UMIs were obtained. From the 5' RACE reads, TCRdb called clonotypes with MiXCR, one entry per CDR3 protein. The profile shows about 360,000 distinct CDR3 sequences, approximately 14% of them singletons. Specimen: PBMCs or a T cell subset sorted from them (not recorded which). This TCR was sampled from a man younger than 35 who had mild COVID-19 (a few samples of this study predate the infection). Cell type and time point are not known. The genes are TRBV4-3 and TRBJ1-3; the match to TRBD1 covers 7 bases. CDR3 coding DNA: TGCGCCAGCAGACAGGGGACTGGAAACACCATATATTTT. Translation gives CASRQGTGNTIYF.